This T cell receptor beta chain was identified in a study of post-analysis software for immune sequencing data. Study findings and constraints: When patients were compared with controls, five TRBV segments were more frequent, TRBV5-6, TRBV5-1 and TRBV20-1 among them. Those samples that were prepared in the same batch co-clustered strongly by F measure.

V lost 0 bases to trimming and J lost 8 bases; unmatched junction nucleotides: 10. The CDR3 contains 16 residues. CDR1 and CDR2 (germline): DFQATT, SNEGSKA (reference sequence). This clonotype was detected only once. Its antigen is as yet unknown. Built from TCR beta cDNA, the libraries had unique molecular identifiers in them. Some 500,000 cDNA molecules were obtained per 1 to 10 million input T cells. TCRdb ran MiXCR on the PCR reads and lists one entry per CDR3 protein. In the table there are hundreds of thousands of distinct CDR3 sequences, about 50% of which are singletons. Input material: blood. The chain is built from TRBV20-1 and TRBJ2-4; 10 bases line up with TRBD2. The sequence derives from a girl under 18 with multiple sclerosis. This CDR3 is CSARDQASGSGDIQYF. CDR3 DNA: TGCAGTGCTAGAGATCAGGCTAGCGGGAGCGGGGACATTCAGTACTTC.